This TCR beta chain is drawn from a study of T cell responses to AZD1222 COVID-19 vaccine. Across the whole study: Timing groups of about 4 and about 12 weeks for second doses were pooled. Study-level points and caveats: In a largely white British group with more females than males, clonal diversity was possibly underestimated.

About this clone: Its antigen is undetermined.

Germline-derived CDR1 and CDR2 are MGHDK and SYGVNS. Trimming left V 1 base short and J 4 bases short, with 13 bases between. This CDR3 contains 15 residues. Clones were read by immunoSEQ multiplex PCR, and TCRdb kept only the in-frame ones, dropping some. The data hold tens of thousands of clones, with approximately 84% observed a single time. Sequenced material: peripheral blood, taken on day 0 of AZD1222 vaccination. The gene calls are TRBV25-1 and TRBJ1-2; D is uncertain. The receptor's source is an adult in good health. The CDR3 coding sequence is TGTGCCAGCAGTGAATTAGGTCCATCGGGCTATGGCTACACCTTC. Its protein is CASSELGPSGYGYTF.